This T cell receptor beta chain derives from a study of control samples from healthy donors and cancer patients. The CDR3 runs 13 residues. Germline CDR1 and CDR2: MNHEY and SVGAGI. V lost 6 bases, J lost 10 bases, and 6 bases stayed unmatched. Sequencing was performed with immunoSEQ multiplex PCR; in TCRdb, only in-frame clones are kept and a portion is missing. The data show around 200,000 clones, roughly 94% seen once. Sequenced: blood. The chain carries TRBV6-5 and TRBJ1-4, with TRBD1 matching over 9 bases. This receptor was obtained from a middle-aged man in good health. The CDR3 loop reads CASRLGQGGKLFF. The CDR3 nucleotides are TGTGCCAGCAGATTGGGACAGGGCGGAAAACTGTTTTTT.